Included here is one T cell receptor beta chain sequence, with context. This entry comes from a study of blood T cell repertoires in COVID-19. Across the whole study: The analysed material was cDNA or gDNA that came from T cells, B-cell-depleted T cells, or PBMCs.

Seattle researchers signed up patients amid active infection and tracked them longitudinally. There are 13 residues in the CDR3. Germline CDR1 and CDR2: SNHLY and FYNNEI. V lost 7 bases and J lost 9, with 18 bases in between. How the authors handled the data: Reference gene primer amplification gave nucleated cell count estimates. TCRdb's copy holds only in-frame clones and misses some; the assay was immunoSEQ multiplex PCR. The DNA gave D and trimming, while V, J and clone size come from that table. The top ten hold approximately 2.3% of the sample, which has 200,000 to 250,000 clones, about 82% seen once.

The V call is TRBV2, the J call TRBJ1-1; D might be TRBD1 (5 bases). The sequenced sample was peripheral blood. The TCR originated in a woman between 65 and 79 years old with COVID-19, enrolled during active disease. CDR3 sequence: CASTPNGEGKAFF. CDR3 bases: TGTGCCAGCACGCCGAATGGGGAGGGGAAAGCTTTCTTT.